One and the same sample provided the 23 T cell receptor beta chains below, sequenced in a study of T cell clonotyping in hematopoietic cell transplantation. TCRdb keeps only in-frame clones here, not all; method: immunoSEQ multiplex PCR. Found here are approximately 16,000 clones, roughly 88% of them singletons; the top ten hold approximately 3%. The source material was peripheral blood mononuclear cells. These receptor sequences come from a man in his fifties in good health. Some clones in this sample may be carry-over from other donors' samples.

V usage is TRBV29-1 and J usage is TRBJ2-1, with D hard to call. Germline loops: CDR1 SQVTM, CDR2 ANQGSEA. The V gene lost 4 bases and the J gene lost 6 bases, with 10 bases spanning the gap. The CDR3 runs to 12 residues. CDR3 sequence: CSVGDLGNEQFF. The CDR3 coding sequence is TGCAGCGTTGGCGATTTGGGCAATGAGCAGTTCTTC.

The chain uses TRBV4-3 and TRBJ1-4; D perhaps matches TRBD1 (5 bases). CDR1 is LGHNA, CDR2 YSLEER, per germline. Trimming left V 1 base short and J 5 bases short, with 8 bases between. The CDR3 is made up of 14 amino acids. The CDR3 spells CASSQAWGNEKLFF. CDR3 in DNA: TGCGCCAGCAGCCAAGCATGGGGGAATGAAAAACTGTTTTTT.

V and J are TRBV6-1 and TRBJ1-1; 10 bases align to TRBD1. V trimming: 4 bases; J trimming: 11 bases; junction bases outside the gene matches: 7. The germline CDR1 and CDR2 sequences are MNHNS and SASEGT. CDR3 length: 13 residues. The CDR3 loop reads CASSALGQGWAFF. For the CDR3, the DNA is TGTGCCAGCAGTGCTTTGGGACAGGGGTGGGCTTTCTTT.

V gene TRBV2 combines with J gene TRBJ1-4; 7 nucleotides agree with TRBD1. Trimming removed 6 bases from V and 7 bases from J; junction bases left unmatched: 5. Germline CDR1 SNHLY, CDR2 FYNNEI. This CDR3 region has 13 residues. The CDR3 sequence is CASRVAGGEKLFF. CDR3 nucleotide sequence: TGTGCCAGCAGGGTCGCAGGGGGTGAAAAACTGTTTTTT.

V is TRBV7-3 and J is TRBJ1-1, with a tentative D call TRBD1 (6 bases). This CDR3 region has 15 residues. V gave up 5 bases and J gave up 0 bases, with 13 bases separating them. Germline V CDR1 and CDR2: SGHTA, FQGTGA. The CDR3 DNA follows: TGTGCCAGCAGCACCCAAGGGGGAATGAACACTGAAGCTTTCTTT. Translation gives CASSTQGGMNTEAFF.

The CDR3 protein is CASRSGTSGSYEQYF. CDR3 bases: TGTGCCAGCAGATCCGGGACTAGCGGATCCTACGAGCAGTACTTC. The chain uses TRBV6-6 and TRBJ2-7; TRBD2 matches 11 bases. Trimming removed 6 bases from V and 1 base from J; junction bases left unmatched: 5. The germline gives CDR1 MNHNY, CDR2 SVGAGI (reference sequence). CDR3 size: 15 residues.

This chain connects TRBV30 to TRBJ1-5, with TRBD1 as a possible D gene (6 bases). Trimming took off 5 bases at V and 5 bases at J, with 13 bases between the two ends. In germline, CDR1 is GTSNPN, CDR2 SVGIG (reference sequence). The CDR3 loop spans 13 amino acids. Here the CDR3 DNA reads TGTGCCTGGTCGGACAGCCCCGATCAGCCCCAGCATTTT. This translates into CAWSDSPDQPQHF.

The chain joins TRBV4-1 to TRBJ1-3, with D maybe TRBD1 (6 bases). Per the germline V gene, CDR1 is MGHRA and CDR2 is YSYEKL. V dropped 1 base and J dropped 2 bases, with 9 bases sitting between them. The CDR3 has 15 amino acids. The CDR3 loop reads CASSQVQGPGNTIYF. The CDR3 DNA follows: TGCGCCAGCAGCCAAGTCCAGGGGCCTGGAAACACCATATATTTT.

This clone occurred once. The chain employs TRBV7-8 and TRBJ2-2; D is perhaps TRBD2 (5 bases). Between the trimmed V and J ends, which lost 6 bases and 1 base, there was a span of 6 bases. Per the germline V gene, CDR1 is SGHVS and CDR2 is FQNEAQ. The CDR3 spans 13 residues. CDR3 DNA: TGTGCCAGCAGGGACTTGAACACCGGGGAGCTGTTTTTT. It codes for CASRDLNTGELFF.

V gene TRBV9 combines with J gene TRBJ2-2; tentative D call: TRBD2 (6 bases). The CDR3 spans 14 residues. Germline V CDR1 and CDR2: SGDLS, YYNGEE. Trimming removed 3 bases from V and 4 bases from J, with 10 bases in between. In DNA, the CDR3 is TGTGCCAGCAGCGCGGGACTGCGCACCGGGGAGCTGTTTTTT. Amino acids: CASSAGLRTGELFF.

The chain uses TRBV29-1 and TRBJ1-2; D is perhaps TRBD1 (5 bases). The CDR3 extends over 13 amino acids. V was shortened by 5 bases and J by 4 bases, with 14 bases between the two germline ends. Germline V gene sequence: CDR1 SQVTM, CDR2 ANQGSEA. Written as DNA, the CDR3 is TGCAGCGTTCCTTCGACAGACCCCTATGGCTACACCTTC. It specifies CSVPSTDPYGYTF.

The gene calls are TRBV7-6 and TRBJ2-3; D is ambiguous. V dropped 5 bases and J dropped 0 bases, with 15 bases sitting between them. Germline V gene data show CDR1 as SGHVS and CDR2 as FNYEAQ. The CDR3 spans 16 residues. The CDR3 is CASSPETSGSTDTQYF. The CDR3 DNA sequence: TGTGCCAGCAGCCCCGAAACTTCGGGTAGCACAGATACGCAGTATTTT.

The table lists this clone with a few counts. The CDR3 bases are TGTGCCAGCAGCAGAGGGGACAGGGGAGAGACCCAGTACTTC. Translation: CASSRGDRGETQYF. This chain links TRBV5-4 with TRBJ2-5; 10 positions agree with TRBD1. Germline CDR1 reads SGHNT; CDR2 reads YYREEE (reference sequence). With V trimmed by 4 bases and J by 4 bases, 4 bases remained unmatched. This CDR3 region has 14 residues.

The chain joins TRBV6-5 to TRBJ2-4; D uncertain. This CDR3 comprises 14 residues. Looked up from germline, CDR1 is MNHEY and CDR2 is SVGAGI. Trimming left V 2 bases short and J 2 bases short, with 7 bases between. CDR3 bases: TGTGCCAGCAGTTACCAGCAAACCAAAAACATTCAGTACTTC. Residues: CASSYQQTKNIQYF.

Here the CDR3 reads CASSGATSNYEQYF. CDR3 nucleotide sequence: TGTGCCAGCAGTGGAGCGACTAGCAACTACGAGCAGTACTTC. The rearrangement joins TRBV6-1 to TRBJ2-7, with TRBD2 matching over 7 bases. This CDR3 spans 14 amino acids. V shed 4 bases, J shed 3 bases, and the junction held 6 bases outside the gene matches. CDR1 is MNHNS and CDR2 is SASEGT in the germline V gene.

This chain joins TRBV30 and TRBJ1-5; D ambiguous. Between the trimmed V and J ends, which lost 0 bases and 6 bases, there was a span of 9 bases. Germline V CDR1 and CDR2: GTSNPN, SVGIG (reference sequence). This CDR3 contains 13 residues. The chain's CDR3 is CAWSVMVGQPQHF. The CDR3 region has the DNA TGTGCCTGGAGTGTAATGGTCGGTCAGCCCCAGCATTTT.

This chain connects TRBV30 to TRBJ1-1, with D possibly TRBD1 on 5 matching bases. Germline CDR1 reads GTSNPN; CDR2 reads SVGIG (reference sequence). CDR3 length: 12 amino acids. V was cut by 7 bases and J by 6 bases, with 15 bases left in between. The CDR3 region has the DNA TGTGCCTACTCGAGGCAGGGTGCTGAAGCTTTCTTT. It codes for CAYSRQGAEAFF.

The V and J genes are TRBV30 and TRBJ1-1; D unresolved. Trimming pared 3 bases from V and 4 bases from J, leaving 9 bases between. The CDR3 has 12 residues. In germline, CDR1 is GTSNPN, CDR2 SVGIG (reference sequence). This CDR3 reads CAWSPEGTEAFF. As DNA, the CDR3 is TGTGCCTGGAGCCCCGAAGGCACTGAAGCTTTCTTT. Based on the CDR3 plus reference TRBV30 and TRBJ1-1, the full variable domain is SQTIHQWPATLVQPVGSPLSLECTVEGTSNPNLYWYRQAAGRGLQLLFYSVGIGQISSEVPQNLSASRPQDRQFILSSKKLLLSDSGFYLCAWSPEGTEAFFGQGTRLTVV.

The table lists this clone with a count of one. This rearrangement joins TRBV5-6 to TRBJ1-5; D not certain. The CDR3 contains 13 residues. V dropped 4 bases and J dropped 4 bases, with 9 bases sitting between them. Looked up from germline, CDR1 is SGHDT and CDR2 is YYEEEE. The CDR3 region is CASSPGINQPQHF. Written as DNA, the CDR3 is TGTGCCAGCAGCCCGGGGATTAATCAGCCCCAGCATTTT.

This rearrangement joins TRBV30 to TRBJ1-5; TRBD1 aligns across 8 bases. Germline V gives CDR1 GTSNPN, CDR2 SVGIG (reference sequence). This CDR3 has 14 amino acids. Unmatched junction bases numbered 5, after V lost 5 bases and J lost 2 bases. The CDR3 sequence is CAWGQGGGNQPQHF. The DNA for the CDR3 is TGTGCCTGGGGACAGGGCGGGGGCAATCAGCCCCAGCATTTT.

The V and J genes are TRBV30 and TRBJ2-1, with D hard to call. There are 13 residues in the CDR3. Deletions cut 0 bases from V and 6 bases from J, with 9 bases between. From germline, CDR1 is GTSNPN and CDR2 SVGIG (reference sequence). CDR3 sequence (DNA): TGTGCCTGGAGTGTTTTTTTGGGCAATGAGCAGTTCTTC. Residues: CAWSVFLGNEQFF.

The V call is TRBV7-2, the J call TRBJ2-7, with D hard to call. CDR1 and CDR2 (germline): SGHTA, FQGNSA. The CDR3 consists of 12 residues. Trimming removed 5 bases from V and 0 bases from J, with 5 bases in between. CDR3 amino acids: CASSLTSYEQYF. CDR3 nucleotides: TGTGCCAGCAGCCTGACCTCCTACGAGCAGTACTTC.

The chain recombines TRBV28 with TRBJ1-1; the match to TRBD1 covers 8 bases. The length of the CDR3 is 15 residues. Trimming took 4 bases from V and 0 from J; bases not matched to a gene: 4. CDR1 is MDHEN, CDR2 SYDVKM, per germline. This CDR3 is CASSSGGFMNTEAFF. CDR3 in DNA: TGTGCCAGCAGTTCAGGGGGCTTTATGAACACTGAAGCTTTCTTT.